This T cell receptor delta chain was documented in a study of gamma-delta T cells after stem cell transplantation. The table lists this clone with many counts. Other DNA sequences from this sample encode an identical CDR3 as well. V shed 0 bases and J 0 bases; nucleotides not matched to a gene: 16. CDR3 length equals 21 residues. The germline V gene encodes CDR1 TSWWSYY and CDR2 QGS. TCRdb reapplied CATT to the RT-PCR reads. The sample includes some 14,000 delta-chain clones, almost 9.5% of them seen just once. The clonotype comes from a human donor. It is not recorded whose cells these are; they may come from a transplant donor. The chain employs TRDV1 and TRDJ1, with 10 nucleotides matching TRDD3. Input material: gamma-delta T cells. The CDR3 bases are TGTGCTCTTGGGGAACTATTGCCATACTGGGGGATCCGATCGGACACCGATAAACTCATCTTT. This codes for CALGELLPYWGIRSDTDKLIF.